The T cell receptor (beta chain) described here comes from a study of OX40 agonist ivuxolimab in advanced cancers. Study details: As their treatment, patients were administered ivuxolimab, an agonistic anti-OX40 (CD134) antibody.

Germline loops: CDR1 DFQATT, CDR2 SNEGSKA (reference sequence). V shed 5 bases and J shed 7 bases, with 6 bases lying between them. The CDR3 runs to 11 residues. This clone was counted once. This table comes from immunoSEQ multiplex PCR, and its TCRdb copy is limited to in-frame clones, with some not included. The sample includes tens of thousands of clones, approximately 92% of them seen just once. The receptor comes from an adult with an advanced solid tumor such as melanoma, head and neck, liver or kidney cancer. This chain uses TRBV20-1 with TRBJ1-6, with D maybe TRBD1 (5 bases). Here the sequenced sample was CD4+ or CD8+ T cells sorted from blood, taken in a trial of the OX40 agonist ivuxolimab. The CDR3 protein is CSAHRNSPLHF. For the CDR3, the DNA is TGCAGTGCTCACAGGAATTCACCCCTCCACTTT.